This note documents a single T cell receptor beta chain sequence. Its antigen is still unknown. The CDR3 is 15 amino acids. Germline CDR1 is MDHEN and CDR2 is SYDVKM. The J segment lost 6 bases and the V segment lost 5 bases, leaving 11 bases of the junction unmatched. Second-dose intervals near 4 or 12 weeks were combined. The sample belongs to a study of T cell responses to AZD1222 COVID-19 vaccine. Study findings and constraints: Spike-specific TCR breadth and depth were elevated following two AZD1222 doses.

Using immunoSEQ multiplex PCR, the repertoire was profiled, and TCRdb retains in-frame clones only, with some absent. This repertoire shows tens of thousands of clones, roughly 90% found once; its top ten account for about 1.3%. The specimen was peripheral blood, collected 28 days after the second AZD1222 dose. The source is an adult who received the AZD1222 COVID-19 vaccine. The rearrangement uses TRBV28 and TRBJ2-7; 9 bases agree with TRBD1. CDR3 bases: TGTGCCAGCAGTCCCCCACAGGGGGCTCGGATCGAGCAGTACTTC. Translation gives CASSPPQGARIEQYF.